Listed here are 2 T cell receptor beta chains from one sample, sequenced in a study of blood T cell repertoires in COVID-19 (dated by TCRdb to the early 2020s). The library was generated by the immunoSEQ multiplex PCR assay. The source is immuneACCESS, and TCRdb retained only in-frame sequences with V and J called. Part of the clones is not carried over; for the studies checked, unresolved V genes explain less than half of this, and the remainder is unexplained. In all, the sample holds a few hundred thousand clones, and nearly 90% of those were seen once. The ten largest account for approximately 5.3% of the sample. The sequenced material came from PBMCs or T cells enriched from blood (not recorded which). The receptors were gathered from a woman aged 30 to 39 who had recovered from COVID-19.

The V and J genes are TRBV20-1 and TRBJ1-5, with D possibly being TRBD1 (6 bases). V dropped 3 bases and J dropped 3 bases, with 12 bases sitting between them. CDR3 size: 14 residues. The germline V gene has CDR1 DFQATT and CDR2 SNEGSKA (reference sequence). The CDR3 region is CSASRGATNQPQHF. The CDR3 DNA follows: TGCAGTGCTAGTCGGGGGGCGACCAATCAGCCCCAGCATTTT.

This chain joins TRBV9 and TRBJ1-1, with 8 nucleotides matching TRBD1. Germline V CDR1 and CDR2: SGDLS, YYNGEE. The CDR3 is made up of 16 amino acids. V shed 3 bases, J shed 3 bases, and the junction held 10 bases outside the gene matches. CDR3 DNA: TGTGCCAGCAGCGAGAGTCCGGACAGGGTGGACACTGAAGCTTTCTTT. It translates to CASSESPDRVDTEAFF.